Below, one T cell receptor beta chain is given with its context. Its antigen is currently unknown. This record comes from a study of T-cell memory formation after mild COVID-19. Study context: TCR clusters showed largely donor specificity.

Study-level findings and limits: Later expanders leaned CD4+, whereas day 15 to 85 contracting clones were balanced CD4/CD8. Several responding clones turned up in pre-infection memory, indicating that cross-reactive memory may have taken part. Contracting CD4+ clones lay largely in CM and EM, with CD8+ ones residing in EMRA.

A single record per CDR3 protein comes from TCRdb applying MiXCR to the 5' RACE reads. This sample has 400,000 to 500,000 distinct CDR3 sequences; 20% occur once, and the top ten carry 7.5% to 9.5%. The sample consisted of PBMCs or a T cell subset sorted from them (not recorded which). This receptor was taken from an adult woman who had mild COVID-19 (a few samples of this study predate the infection). Cell type and time point are not known.

In nucleotides, the CDR3 is TGCGCCAGCGCCCCCGGGACGATGAGCTCCTACGAGCAGTACTTC. Translating gives CASAPGTMSSYEQYF. V usage is TRBV5-1 and J usage is TRBJ2-7; TRBD1 or TRBD2 may be the D gene (5 bases each). The germline V and J ends were trimmed by 7 bases and 0 bases, with 17 bases remaining between them. Germline V gene data show CDR1 as SGHRS and CDR2 as YFSETQ. This CDR3 has 15 residues.